There are a few counts of the clone carrying this TCR beta chain. The antigen remains unidentified. The sample carries other DNA sequences with the same CDR3. Reverse transcribing all isolated RNA meant expressed TCRB transcripts were sequenced. Sequenced by immunoSEQ multiplex PCR; TCRdb stores in-frame clones only, minus some. Found here are more than 300,000 clones, 10% to 15% of them singletons; the top ten hold about 0.01%. CDR1 and CDR2 from the germline V gene are MNHEY and SVGAGI. Trimming removed 2 bases from V and 1 base from J, with 5 bases in between. The CDR3 has 13 residues. These data originate in a study of beta chain features in type 1 diabetes. Each of the CD4+ naive, central memory, regulatory and stem cell-like memory populations was sorted via CD45RO/CCR7/CD25/CD127/CD95/CD27. Findings of the study overall: TCRB CDR3 length was moderately but significantly reduced in all four CD4+ subsets of Type 1 diabetes patients. For TCRB rearrangement, an influence of HLA type remained unresolved here.

The rearrangement uses TRBV6-5 and TRBJ1-1; D call uncertain. The sample was naive CD4+ T cells from blood. This clonotype originated in a woman between 18 and 30 years old with type 1 diabetes. Here the CDR3 reads CASSYRGNTEAFF. CDR3 bases: TGTGCCAGCAGTTACAGAGGGAACACTGAAGCTTTCTTT.